This is a list of T cell receptor beta chains from one sample in a study of blood T cell repertoires in COVID-19. The method was immunoSEQ multiplex PCR; TCRdb's version includes in-frame clones alone and lacks a portion of them. In the table there are fewer than 200,000 clones, 82% of which are singletons. The sequenced sample was peripheral blood. Every receptor here comes from an older woman with COVID-19, enrolled during active disease. CDR3s include the opening cysteine and the closing phenylalanine or tryptophan. Each record gives: CDR3 protein, CDR3 DNA, D gene, J gene, V gene, clone size. A D gene is named only where the DNA matches it firmly. Some rows mark clone size as missing; the rest say once, few, many or name a class of expanded clone.

CDR3: CASSLNRGSRTEAFF; DNA: TGTGCCAGCAGCTTGAACAGGGGGAGTAGGACTGAAGCTTTCTTT; D: TRBD1; J: TRBJ1-1; V: TRBV5-5; size: NA
CDR3: CASSLDQLTDTQYF; DNA: TGTGCCAGCAGCTTGGATCAACTCACGGATACGCAGTATTTT; D: NA; J: TRBJ2-3; V: TRBV5-4; size: once
CDR3: CASSEGQGARYGYTF; DNA: TGTGCCAGCAGTGAGGGGCAGGGGGCGAGGTATGGCTACACCTTC; D: TRBD1; J: TRBJ1-2; V: TRBV2; size: NA
CDR3: CASSFVRNTEAFF; DNA: TGTGCCAGCAGTTTCGTTAGGAACACTGAAGCTTTCTTT; D: NA; J: TRBJ1-1; V: TRBV27; size: NA
CDR3: CASSFGGRRYNEQFF; DNA: TGTGCCAGCAGCTTCGGCGGGAGAAGATACAATGAGCAGTTCTTC; D: TRBD2; J: TRBJ2-1; V: TRBV11-2; size: NA
CDR3: CASSGGQYNSPLHF; DNA: TGTGCCAGCAGCGGGGGACAGTATAATTCACCCCTCCACTTT; D: TRBD1; J: TRBJ1-6; V: TRBV5-4; size: once
CDR3: CASSLLGQGFYNEQFF; DNA: TGTGCCAGCAGCTTGTTAGGACAGGGTTTCTACAATGAGCAGTTCTTC; D: TRBD1; J: TRBJ2-1; V: TRBV5-4; size: once
CDR3: CASSHASGNRDTQYF; DNA: TGTGCCAGCAGCCATGCCAGCGGGAATAGAGATACGCAGTATTTT; D: TRBD2; J: TRBJ2-3; V: TRBV5-4; size: NA
CDR3: CASSSGQQMNTEAFF; DNA: TGTGCCAGCTCATCGGGACAGCAGATGAACACTGAAGCTTTCTTT; D: TRBD1; J: TRBJ1-1; V: TRBV18; size: NA
CDR3: CASSLGSGGTGETQYF; DNA: TGCGCCAGCAGCTTGGGGAGCGGGGGAACGGGAGAGACCCAGTACTTC; D: TRBD2; J: TRBJ2-5; V: TRBV5-1; size: once
CDR3: CASSLPGGRGYTF; DNA: TGTGCCAGCAGTTTACCAGGGGGTAGGGGCTACACCTTC; D: TRBD1; J: TRBJ1-2; V: TRBV12-3/TRBV12-4; size: NA
CDR3: CATSRARGTGNGYTF; DNA: TGTGCCACCAGCAGAGCCCGTGGGACAGGGAATGGCTACACCTTC; D: TRBD1; J: TRBJ1-2; V: TRBV15; size: once
CDR3: CASSSTGGVEKLFF; DNA: TGTGCCAGTAGCTCGACAGGGGGAGTCGAAAAACTGTTTTTT; D: TRBD1; J: TRBJ1-4; V: TRBV19; size: NA
CDR3: CASSGRDRGYSPLHF; DNA: TGTGCCAGCAGTGGCCGGGACAGGGGGTATTCACCCCTCCACTTT; D: TRBD1; J: TRBJ1-6; V: TRBV2; size: NA
CDR3: CSASQVGYTF; DNA: TGCAGTGCTAGTCAGGTTGGCTACACCTTC; D: NA; J: TRBJ1-2; V: TRBV20-1; size: NA
CDR3: CASRRGDNSPLHF; DNA: TGTGCCAGCAGACGGGGGGATAATTCACCCCTCCACTTT; D: NA; J: TRBJ1-6; V: TRBV6-5; size: NA
CDR3: CSAGKKTGSLYEQYF; DNA: TGCAGCGCCGGGAAAAAGACAGGTTCCCTCTACGAGCAGTACTTC; D: NA; J: TRBJ2-7; V: TRBV29-1; size: NA
CDR3: CAWSVFEAGRGNTIYF; DNA: TGTGCCTGGAGTGTCTTCGAGGCGGGACGTGGAAACACCATATATTTT; D: NA; J: TRBJ1-3; V: TRBV30; size: NA
CDR3: CSASGQGAHNEQFF; DNA: TGCAGTGCTAGTGGGCAGGGCGCGCACAATGAGCAGTTCTTC; D: NA; J: TRBJ2-1; V: TRBV20-1; size: NA
CDR3: CASSQQMNTEAFF; DNA: TGTGCCAGCAGCCAACAGATGAACACTGAAGCTTTCTTT; D: NA; J: TRBJ1-1; V: TRBV6-2/TRBV6-3; size: once
CDR3: CASSFQGQGTEAFF; DNA: TGTGCCAGCAGCTTCCAGGGCCAGGGGACTGAAGCTTTCTTT; D: NA; J: TRBJ1-1; V: TRBV7-2; size: once
CDR3: CASSLEADTEAFF; DNA: TGTGCCAGCAGCTTAGAAGCGGACACTGAAGCTTTCTTT; D: NA; J: TRBJ1-1; V: TRBV7-2; size: NA
CDR3: CASSEARAGGGYEQYF; DNA: TGTGCCAGCAGTGAAGCACGGGCTGGCGGGGGCTACGAGCAGTACTTC; D: TRBD2; J: TRBJ2-7; V: TRBV6-1; size: NA
CDR3: CASSSGQWGTDTQYF; DNA: TGTGCCAGCAGCTCGGGACAGTGGGGGACAGATACGCAGTATTTT; D: TRBD1; J: TRBJ2-3; V: TRBV11-2; size: NA
CDR3: CASSIETGNQPQHF; DNA: TGTGCCAGTAGTATAGAGACAGGGAATCAGCCCCAGCATTTT; D: TRBD1; J: TRBJ1-5; V: TRBV19; size: NA
CDR3: CASSVGASQETQYF; DNA: TGTGCCAGCAGCGTAGGAGCTTCCCAAGAGACCCAGTACTTC; D: NA; J: TRBJ2-5; V: TRBV9; size: NA
CDR3: CSASPRDYQETQYF; DNA: TGCAGTGCTAGTCCCAGGGACTACCAAGAGACCCAGTACTTC; D: NA; J: TRBJ2-5; V: TRBV20-1; size: NA
CDR3: CASSHPVPEDEQYF; DNA: TGTGCCAGCAGCCACCCCGTCCCCGAGGACGAGCAGTACTTC; D: NA; J: TRBJ2-7; V: TRBV7-9; size: NA
CDR3: CASSPSASETGELFF; DNA: TGTGCCAGCTCACCATCGGCTAGCGAGACCGGGGAGCTGTTTTTT; D: NA; J: TRBJ2-2; V: TRBV18; size: NA
CDR3: CASSWLLAGEKNEQFF; DNA: TGTGCCAGCAGTTGGCTACTAGCGGGAGAGAAGAATGAGCAGTTCTTC; D: TRBD2; J: TRBJ2-1; V: TRBV6-2/TRBV6-3; size: NA
CDR3: CASSGTGGTEAFF; DNA: TGTGCCAGCAGTGGGACAGGCGGCACTGAAGCTTTCTTT; D: TRBD1; J: TRBJ1-1; V: TRBV2; size: NA
CDR3: CASSPGGPTQYF; DNA: TGTGCCAGCAGTCCAGGGGGCCCAACGCAGTATTTT; D: TRBD1; J: TRBJ2-3; V: TRBV7-9; size: once
CDR3: CASSLEGGARNSPLHF; DNA: TGTGCCAGCAGCTTGGAGGGGGGGGCTAGGAATTCACCCCTCCACTTT; D: NA; J: TRBJ1-6; V: TRBV5-6; size: NA
CDR3: CASRPQGTSHEQYF; DNA: TGTGCCAGCAGACCCCAGGGGACCTCCCACGAGCAGTACTTC; D: NA; J: TRBJ2-7; V: TRBV28; size: NA
CDR3: CASRGDRHTEAFF; DNA: TGTGCCAGCAGGGGTGACAGGCACACTGAAGCTTTCTTT; D: NA; J: TRBJ1-1; V: TRBV7-8; size: NA
CDR3: CASSFDSRNTGELFF; DNA: TGTGCCAGCAGCTTTGACTCAAGGAACACCGGGGAGCTGTTTTTT; D: NA; J: TRBJ2-2; V: TRBV11-3; size: NA
CDR3: CASSLEGTGSTDTQYF; DNA: TGTGCCAGCAGTTTAGAGGGAACCGGAAGCACAGATACGCAGTATTTT; D: NA; J: TRBJ2-3; V: TRBV28; size: NA
CDR3: CASSSTAEAFF; DNA: TGTGCCAGCAGTTCCACAGCAGAAGCTTTCTTT; D: NA; J: TRBJ1-1; V: TRBV12-3/TRBV12-4; size: NA
CDR3: CASSLYSSSEAFF; DNA: TGCGCCAGCAGCTTGTACAGTAGTTCTGAAGCTTTCTTT; D: NA; J: TRBJ1-1; V: TRBV5-1; size: NA
CDR3: CASSISSGSVNEQFF; DNA: TGTGCCAGTAGTATTTCTAGCGGGAGTGTCAATGAGCAGTTCTTC; D: TRBD2; J: TRBJ2-1; V: TRBV19; size: few
CDR3: CASSLSIGGGNPGELFF; DNA: TGTGCCAGCAGTTTATCGATAGGGGGAGGGAACCCCGGGGAGCTGTTTTTT; D: NA; J: TRBJ2-2; V: TRBV27; size: NA
CDR3: CASSSLQGNDGELFF; DNA: TGCGCCAGCAGCTCGTTACAGGGGAATGACGGGGAGCTGTTTTTT; D: TRBD1; J: TRBJ2-2; V: TRBV5-1; size: NA
CDR3: CSAFLHTEAFF; DNA: TGCAGTGCTTTCCTCCACACTGAAGCTTTCTTT; D: NA; J: TRBJ1-1; V: TRBV20-1; size: few
CDR3: CASSSGLAGGLDTQYF; DNA: TGTGCCAGCAGTTCCGGACTAGCGGGGGGCCTGGATACGCAGTATTTT; D: TRBD2; J: TRBJ2-3; V: TRBV27; size: NA
CDR3: CASSLDGTDYNSPLHF; DNA: TGTGCCAGCAGCTTGGATGGGACAGACTATAATTCACCCCTCCACTTT; D: TRBD1; J: TRBJ1-6; V: TRBV5-4; size: NA